What follows are 24 T cell receptor beta chains derived from one specimen sequenced in a study of cytomegalovirus exposure and HLA in healthy donors. Researchers ran the PCR with 60 Vbeta and 13 Jbeta primers. This table comes from immunoSEQ multiplex PCR, and its TCRdb copy is limited to in-frame clones, with some not included. Among some 150,000 clones, about 69% were seen once, and the ten largest hold under 2.5%. The sample taken for sequencing was PBMCs. The receptors stem from a human donor in good health.

This clone was recorded many times. The chain couples TRBV4-1 to TRBJ1-4; TRBD1 might be the D (5 bases). Germline CDR1 MGHRA, CDR2 YSYEKL. V was cut by 1 base and J by 2 bases, with 23 bases left in between. This CDR3 contains 20 residues. The CDR3 region has the DNA TGCGCCAGCAGCCAAGTTTGGATGGACACCACTGCGGGGACTAATGAAAAACTGTTTTTT. Amino acid sequence: CASSQVWMDTTAGTNEKLFF.

This clone was seen more than once but under ten times. The rearrangement uses TRBV18 and TRBJ2-4; 8 positions agree with TRBD2. CDR3 size: 18 residues. The V gene end was trimmed by 2 bases and the J gene end by 0 bases; junction bases not matched to a gene: 9. The germline CDR1 and CDR2 sequences are KGHSH and LQKENI. CDR3 sequence reads: CASSPAPPGGLAKNIQYF. The CDR3 DNA sequence: TGTGCCAGCTCACCAGCCCCACCGGGGGGGCTAGCCAAAAACATTCAGTACTTC.

Concerning this clone itself: A read error may account for a junction end that differs from germline. The chain combines TRBV19 with TRBJ1-3; unclear D gene. The CDR3 length is 13 residues. Germline V lookup: CDR1 LNHDA, CDR2 SQIVND (reference sequence). The CDR3 region has the DNA TGTGCCAGCAGTACCCAGTCTGGAAACACCATATATTTT. As protein: CASSTQSGNTIYF.

V and J are TRBV5-1 and TRBJ2-7; TRBD2 agrees at 13 bases. The CDR3 contains 16 residues. Germline CDR1 SGHRS, CDR2 YFSETQ. The V and J ends lost 3 bases and 4 bases, in that order; junction bases with no gene match: 7. The CDR3 coding sequence is TGCGCCAGCAGCTCTAGGACTAGCGGGGGCCCTTACGAGCAGTACTTC. Translated: CASSSRTSGGPYEQYF.

CDR3 coding DNA: TGTGCCAGCAGGCAAAGACAGGGGCTGACTGAAGCTTTCTTT. Its translation is CASRQRQGLTEAFF. V gene TRBV27 combines with J gene TRBJ1-1, with 8 bases identical to TRBD1. There are 14 residues in the CDR3. Germline V gives CDR1 MNHEY, CDR2 SMNVEV (reference sequence). The V gene end was trimmed by 6 bases and the J gene end by 5 bases; junction bases not matched to a gene: 8.

This chain links TRBV6-5 with TRBJ2-3; a weak D match, TRBD1 (6 bases). Trimming stripped 5 bases from V and 5 bases from J, with 8 bases between. CDR1 and CDR2 from the germline V gene are MNHEY and SVGAGI. The length of the CDR3 is 12 residues. CDR3 bases: TGTGCCAGCAGTCAAGGGGGAGATACGCAGTATTTT. This gives the protein CASSQGGDTQYF.

This clone was counted a few times. The CDR3 region has the DNA TGTGCCAGCAGCCCGGGACTATCACGGGAGACCCAGTACTTC. Protein sequence: CASSPGLSRETQYF. The genes are TRBV9 and TRBJ2-5, with TRBD2 matching over 7 bases. Germline V gene data show CDR1 as SGDLS and CDR2 as YYNGEE. The CDR3 length is 14 residues. V trimming: 4 bases; J trimming: 5 bases; junction bases outside the gene matches: 8.

This rearrangement joins TRBV9 to TRBJ2-6, with a tentative D call TRBD1 (6 bases). V shed 4 bases and J shed 2 bases, with 10 bases lying between them. Germline CDR1 SGDLS, CDR2 YYNGEE. The CDR3 is 15 residues long. The CDR3 sequence is CASSPRTAGANVLTF. In DNA form, the CDR3 reads TGTGCCAGCAGCCCTCGGACAGCTGGGGCCAACGTCCTGACTTTC.

CDR3 sequence: CASSLEPGTANTEAFF. For the CDR3, the DNA is TGCGCCAGCAGCTTGGAACCCGGGACAGCGAACACTGAAGCTTTCTTT. V and J are TRBV5-1 and TRBJ1-1, with 7 bases lining up with TRBD1. V lost 0 bases to trimming and J lost 1 base; unmatched junction nucleotides: 6. The CDR3 totals 16 residues. Looked up from germline, CDR1 is SGHRS and CDR2 is YFSETQ.

The chain employs TRBV7-6 and TRBJ2-1; 12 bases map to TRBD2. The CDR3 runs to 16 residues. The ends lost 5 bases at V and 8 bases at J; junction bases unmatched: 10. The germline CDR1 and CDR2 sequences are SGHVS and FNYEAQ. The CDR3 DNA reads as TGTGCCAGCAGCCCGCAGCCTAGCGGGGGGGCTTATGAGCAGTTCTTC. Translated: CASSPQPSGGAYEQFF.

This chain uses TRBV5-1 with TRBJ2-2; 12 bases are shared with TRBD2. The germline V gene has CDR1 SGHRS and CDR2 YFSETQ. The CDR3 runs 16 residues. V trimming: 4 bases; J trimming: 3 bases; junction bases outside the gene matches: 4. CDR3 residues: CASSLAGGRHTGELFF. The CDR3 nucleotides read TGCGCCAGCAGCCTAGCGGGGGGGCGTCACACCGGGGAGCTGTTTTTT. Using reference TRBV5-1 and TRBJ2-2 for the parts outside the CDR3, the full variable domain is KAGVTQTPRYLIKTRGQQVTLSCSPISGHRSVSWYQQTPGQGLQFLFEYFSETQRNKGNFPGRFSGRQFSNSRSEMNVSTLELGDSALYLCASSLAGGRHTGELFFGEGSRLTVL.

V usage is TRBV9 and J usage is TRBJ1-2, with D possibly matching TRBD1 (6 bases). This CDR3 has 15 amino acids. Trimming pared 4 bases from V and 6 bases from J, leaving 19 bases between. CDR1 and CDR2 from the germline V gene are SGDLS and YYNGEE. CDR3 nucleotides: TGTGCCAGCAGCACCCACCCCGGACAGATAGATGGCTACACCTTC. Protein sequence: CASSTHPGQIDGYTF.

This chain links TRBV4-1 with TRBJ2-3, with 8 nucleotides matching TRBD2. The V and J ends lost 5 bases and 5 bases, in that order; junction bases with no gene match: 9. CDR3 size: 15 residues. In germline, CDR1 is MGHRA, CDR2 YSYEKL. Here the CDR3 DNA reads TGCGCCAGCAGCTGGGGAGGAGCGGGGGAAGATACGCAGTATTTT. Protein: CASSWGGAGEDTQYF.

V gene TRBV7-9 combines with J gene TRBJ2-7; no reliable D call. The CDR3 is 13 amino acids. Germline CDR1 reads SEHNR; CDR2 reads FQNEAQ (reference sequence). Trimming pared 5 bases from V and 3 bases from J, leaving 11 bases between. The chain's CDR3 is CASSTQTSYEQYF. The CDR3 DNA reads as TGTGCCAGCAGCACCCAGACAAGCTACGAGCAGTACTTC.

The chain is built from TRBV27 and TRBJ2-3, with TRBD1 matching 8 bases. V shed 7 bases and J 8 bases; nucleotides not matched to a gene: 8. CDR1 and CDR2 from the germline V gene are MNHEY and SMNVEV (reference sequence). CDR3 length: 13 amino acids. Here the CDR3 DNA reads TGTGCCAGCAACCCAGGGGGCCTGGGTACGCAGTATTTT. It codes for CASNPGGLGTQYF.

The chain uses TRBV25-1 and TRBJ1-2; D gene ambiguous. The V gene's germline CDR1 is MGHDK and CDR2 SYGVNS. This CDR3 contains 13 residues. V lost 2 bases and J lost 7, with 11 bases in between. This CDR3 reads CASSEVSEIGYTF. The CDR3 DNA is TGTGCCAGCAGTGAAGTGAGTGAAATTGGCTACACCTTC.

This clone was detected only a few times. This sequence joins TRBV14 and TRBJ1-1; D remains unclear. This CDR3 has 13 amino acids. The germline V and J ends were trimmed by 5 bases and 1 base, with 8 bases remaining between them. Germline CDR1 and CDR2: SGHDN and FVKESK. CDR3 DNA sequence: TGTGCCAGCAGCGTCCCCGGGAACACTGAAGCTTTCTTT. Amino acids: CASSVPGNTEAFF.

This chain uses TRBV6-1 with TRBJ1-6, with 8 nucleotides matching TRBD1. Germline trimming cut 1 base from V and 10 bases from J; bases unmatched to any gene: 18. Germline CDR1 reads MNHNS; CDR2 reads SASEGT. The CDR3 totals 19 residues. In nucleotides, the CDR3 is TGTGCCAGCAGTGAAGAAAGTGTGTTGGGACAGGTCGGAGGATCACCCCTCCACTTT. Translating gives CASSEESVLGQVGGSPLHF.

This clone was observed once. The V call is TRBV7-9, the J call TRBJ2-2, with no clear D. Trimming left V 1 base short and J 5 bases short, with 5 bases between. Germline lookup yields CDR1 SEHNR and CDR2 FQNEAQ (reference sequence). The CDR3 has 13 amino acids. CDR3 nucleotide sequence: TGTGCCAGCAGCTTAGTCTTTACCGGGGAGCTGTTTTTT. It yields the protein CASSLVFTGELFF.

This clone has a single count. Other DNA variants within this sample encode the same CDR3. The gene calls are TRBV20-1 and TRBJ1-1; perhaps TRBD1 as D (5 bases). Germline V CDR1 and CDR2: DFQATT, SNEGSKA (reference sequence). V lost 6 bases and J lost 6, with 11 bases in between. CDR3 length equals 11 residues. For the CDR3, the DNA is TGCAGTGCCAGTATGGGGCCTGAAGCTTTCTTT. As protein: CSASMGPEAFF.

The rearrangement links TRBV5-4 to TRBJ2-5; 8 nucleotides align to TRBD2. Germline CDR1 reads SGHNT; CDR2 reads YYREEE (reference sequence). The CDR3 length is 14 residues. V was pared by 4 bases and J by 3 bases, with 5 bases of the junction left unmatched. Here the CDR3 reads CASSPGGSEETQYF. CDR3 DNA sequence: TGTGCCAGCAGCCCGGGAGGGTCGGAAGAGACCCAGTACTTC.

The gene calls are TRBV19 and TRBJ2-5; D not certain. The germline V gene has CDR1 LNHDA and CDR2 SQIVND (reference sequence). Trimming removed 4 bases from V and 4 bases from J, with 19 bases in between. This CDR3 spans 16 amino acids. The CDR3 DNA sequence: TGTGCCAGTAGTACAACCGCAGTTGCAGGCCCAGAGACCCAGTACTTC. Translating it yields CASSTTAVAGPETQYF.

V and J are TRBV6-6 and TRBJ2-3, with 9 bases identical to TRBD2. With V trimmed by 2 bases and J by 7 bases, 10 bases remained unmatched. CDR1 is MNHNY, CDR2 SVGAGI, per germline (reference sequence). The CDR3 extends over 16 amino acids. This CDR3 is CASSYPLAGSWNTQYF. CDR3 coding DNA: TGTGCCAGCAGTTACCCTCTAGCGGGGTCCTGGAATACGCAGTATTTT.

The chain employs TRBV2 and TRBJ2-5; no firm D call. The J call may be in error: the DNA end matches TRBJ2-7 better. The CDR3 spans 14 residues. Germline V gene lookup returns CDR1 SNHLY and CDR2 FYNNEI. The CDR3 DNA follows: TGTGCCAGCAGTGAAAGAGGTATATCCTACGAGCAGTACTTC. It yields the protein CASSERGISYEQYF.